The entry below describes one T cell receptor (beta chain). The table lists this clonotype with many counts. Its cognate antigen has yet to be identified. No much larger clone is present one base from it, and per-base qualities are unavailable. Ficoll-Paque density gradient centrifugation was used to isolate PBMCs. The data belong to a study of T-cell memory formation after mild COVID-19 (dated by TCRdb to the early 2020s). In terms of the full investigation: TCR sequence clusters from the two donors were found to be largely donor specific. In a couple of donors, T-cell clones that expanded and contracted after mild COVID-19 were followed by sequencing TCRalpha and TCRbeta repertoires longitudinally. The cohort was made up of two young adult volunteers, one female and one male, who were previously healthy. Overall study results and their limits: Contracting CD4+ clones turned up mainly in the CM and EM memory subsets, whereas EMRA was where CD8+ clones were enriched. The study included only a couple of mild cases, and larger cohorts that include severe cases with pre-infection samples were judged to be necessary. From day 15 to 85, contracting clones showed balanced CD4/CD8 phenotypes, whereas a second wave of clones that expanded from day 15 to 37 leaned towards CD4+. Some responding clones were detected in pre-infection memory, suggesting pre-existing cross-reactive memory T cells joined the SARS-CoV-2 response. The second-wave clones that peaked on day 37 were not confirmed to be SARS-CoV-2 specific.

The sequencer listed for this sample is Illumina NovaSeq 6000. cDNA libraries for TCRalpha and TCRbeta were prepared by 5'RACE using constant-segment primers, with sample barcodes and unique molecular identifiers added. RNA was extracted from every sample with Trizol reagent. Library amplification was performed in two PCR steps, and a second sample barcode and Illumina TruSeq adapters were introduced in the second step. The libraries were sequenced on an Illumina NovaSeq using 2 x 150 bp paired-end reads. The study's processing was this. With migec v1.2.7, reads were demultiplexed and then collapsed into UMI-guided consensus sequences. Using mixcr v2.1.11, the UMI consensuses were aligned to TRA and TRB V and J templates and assembled into clonotypes. Expanded or contracted clonotypes were those called significant by both edgeR and NoisET, with noise models trained on biological replicates. For edgeR calls, the cutoffs were a false discovery rate-adjusted p below 0.01 and a log2 fold-change threshold of 1. As an exploratory analysis of dynamics, max-normalized trajectories of the 1000 most abundant clonotypes were examined by PCA with hierarchical clustering. Separately sequenced CD4+ and CD8+ repertoires were used to assign a CD4 or CD8 phenotype to each responding clone. TCRdb itself trimmed the public reads at Q25 with fastp, ran MiXCR and retained productive beta chains. Each record represents a unique CDR3 protein, reported with the most common genes and DNA among its rows. It is TCRdb's table, rather than the study itself, that gives the V and J calls and clone size. The sample contains a few hundred thousand distinct CDR3 sequences, over 15% of them found a single time. In total, the top ten clones hold 22% of the sample.

The CDR3 sequence holds 14 residues, the cysteine and phenylalanine included. The retained sequence is limited to the CDR3, 42 bases, with the frame set at the first base. Deletion took 8 bases off V and 5 bases off J, with a span of 16 bases between the germline ends. CDR1 SGHTA and CDR2 FQGNSA were looked up in the germline V gene. This sequence was found in a man between 18 and 29 years old who had mild COVID-19 (a few samples of this study predate the infection). The sample titles of this study are shuffled in the database, so cell type and time point are left out; the donor was told from shared clones. The specimen was PBMCs or a T cell subset sorted from them (not recorded which). Recombination joined TRBV7-2 with TRBJ1-5; possibly the D gene is TRBD1, per 5 matching bases. The CDR3 protein is CASAPQGTHQPQHF. The nucleotides read TGTGCCAGCGCCCCCCAGGGAACCCATCAGCCCCAGCATTTT.